The 14 T cell receptor beta chains presented below share a single source sample, sequenced in a study of CD8+ T cells in alopecia areata. Specified treatment: oral pan-JAK inhibitor, 5-10 mg twice daily. The authors extracted RNA and reverse transcribed it into cDNA as the sequencing template. Produced via immunoSEQ multiplex PCR; TCRdb's table is partial and in-frame only. In the table there are approximately 160,000 clones, 50% to 65% of which are singletons. The source material was CD4+ T cells sorted from blood, sampled at week 24, from a patient treated with tofacitinib. The receptor source for this set is a human donor with alopecia areata.

In this sample, this clone turned up a few times. The chain joins TRBV10-2 to TRBJ1-2; possible D gene TRBD1, 6 bases. From germline, CDR1 is WSHSY and CDR2 SAAADI. Between the trimmed V and J ends, which lost 9 bases and 8 bases, there was a span of 13 bases. CDR3 length: 11 amino acids. This chain's CDR3 is CASFGGGGYTF. In nucleotides, the CDR3 is TGCGCCAGTTTTGGGGGGGGCGGCTACACCTTC.

The J gene is TRBJ1-5, the V gene TRBV6-1; 7 positions match TRBD1. CDR1 and CDR2 (germline): MNHNS, SASEGT. CDR3 size: 15 residues. V dropped 8 bases and J dropped 1; count of bases not matched to a gene: 8. Here the CDR3 reads CASHRGGASNQPQHF. CDR3 DNA sequence: TGTGCCAGCCACCGAGGGGGCGCGAGCAATCAGCCCCAGCATTTT.

J is TRBJ1-3 and V is TRBV6-6; D gene unclear. The CDR3 is 13 residues long. Germline-derived CDR1 and CDR2 are MNHNY and SVGAGI (reference sequence). The germline V and J ends were trimmed by 5 bases and 1 base, with 6 bases remaining between them. The CDR3 spells CASSAGSGNTIYF. CDR3 nucleotides: TGTGCCAGCAGTGCGGGATCTGGAAACACCATATATTTT.

The J gene is TRBJ2-7, the V gene TRBV6-5; 11 bases are a match to TRBD1. The trim removed 6 bases at V and 3 bases at J, leaving 4 bases unmatched. The V gene's germline CDR1 is MNHEY and CDR2 SVGAGI. The CDR3 spans 14 residues. CDR3 DNA sequence: TGTGCCAGCAGGATGGACAGGGGGCTCTACGAGCAGTACTTC. The encoded protein is CASRMDRGLYEQYF.

The CDR3 sequence is CASSVYLEQYF. The CDR3 region has the DNA TGTGCCAGCAGTGTTTATCTCGAGCAGTACTTC. This rearrangement joins TRBV2 to TRBJ2-7; no definite D call. Per germline, CDR1 SNHLY and CDR2 FYNNEI. This CDR3 has 11 residues. The V and J ends lost 4 bases and 6 bases respectively, with 7 bases between them.

This clone occurred once. The chain is built from TRBV30 and TRBJ2-7, with 7 bases fitting TRBD2. The CDR3 extends over 15 amino acids. With 7 bases clipped from V and 2 bases from J, the junction kept 14 bases outside the gene matches. From germline, CDR1 is GTSNPN and CDR2 SVGIG (reference sequence). The CDR3 loop reads CAYTLQTGLAYEQYF. The CDR3 bases are TGTGCCTATACCTTGCAAACCGGACTAGCCTACGAGCAGTACTTC. Full variable domain (rest looked up from reference TRBV30 and TRBJ2-7): SQTIHQWPATLVQPVGSPLSLECTVEGTSNPNLYWYRQAAGRGLQLLFYSVGIGQISSEVPQNLSASRPQDRQFILSSKKLLLSDSGFYLCAYTLQTGLAYEQYFGPGTRLTVT.

The chain employs TRBV6-5 and TRBJ2-2; possible D gene TRBD2, 6 bases. Germline V lookup: CDR1 MNHEY, CDR2 SVGAGI. This CDR3 is 14 amino acids long. V was pared by 0 bases and J by 6 bases, with 8 bases between. CDR3 region: CASSYSGGAGELFF. The DNA for the CDR3 is TGTGCCAGCAGTTACTCGGGGGGAGCCGGGGAGCTGTTTTTT.

This clone was detected only once. The CDR3 nucleotides are TGTGCCACCAGCAGGTTTGCAGGGGCTGACTACGAGCAGTACTTC. Its translation is CATSRFAGADYEQYF. V and J are TRBV15 and TRBJ2-7; D perhaps matches TRBD1 (6 bases). The germline V and J ends were trimmed by 3 bases and 3 bases, with 15 bases remaining between them. Germline CDR1 reads LNHNV; CDR2 reads YYDKDF (reference sequence). CDR3 length equals 15 residues.

The rearrangement joins TRBV7-9 to TRBJ1-1; possible D gene TRBD1, 6 bases. CDR1 and CDR2 (germline): SEHNR, FQNEAQ (reference sequence). CDR3 size: 15 residues. The germline V and J ends were trimmed by 4 bases and 2 bases, with 14 bases remaining between them. CDR3: CASSSRGQINTEAFF. The CDR3 DNA is TGTGCCAGCAGCTCCCGTGGACAGATTAACACTGAAGCTTTCTTT. The whole variable domain, filled in from reference TRBV7-9 and TRBJ1-1, reads DTGVSQNPRHKITKRGQNVTFRCDPISEHNRLYWYRQTLGQGPEFLTYFQNEAQLEKSRLLSDRFSAERPKGSFSTLEIQRTEQGDSAMYLCASSSRGQINTEAFFGQGTRLTVV.

The chain carries TRBV7-9 and TRBJ1-1; D is unclear. Per the germline V gene, CDR1 is SEHNR and CDR2 is FQNEAQ (reference sequence). This CDR3 is 14 amino acids long. V shed 5 bases and J shed 1 base, with 11 bases lying between them. CDR3 bases: TGTGCCAGCAGCCACCGCTGGTCGAACACTGAAGCTTTCTTT. Its protein product is CASSHRWSNTEAFF.

V usage is TRBV4-2 and J usage is TRBJ2-2, with TRBD2 identical over 7 bases. This CDR3 contains 17 residues. The germline V gene has CDR1 LGHNA and CDR2 YNFKEQ. The ends lost 0 bases at V and 5 bases at J; junction bases unmatched: 9. As DNA, the CDR3 is TGTGCCAGCAGCCAAGATGGACGGGCTAGCGGTACCGGGGAGCTGTTTTTT. Residues: CASSQDGRASGTGELFF.

V usage is TRBV14 and J usage is TRBJ2-3; 8 positions agree with TRBD2. The CDR3 spans 15 residues. Germline CDR1 SGHDN, CDR2 FVKESK. V shed 2 bases, J shed 6 bases, and the junction held 7 bases outside the gene matches. As DNA, the CDR3 is TGTGCCAGCAGCCAACCGGGGGGGCGTGGTGATACGCAGTATTTT. This translates into CASSQPGGRGDTQYF.

This chain connects TRBV29-1 to TRBJ2-7; D is undetermined. The CDR3 extends over 12 amino acids. Deletions cut 7 bases from V and 7 bases from J, with 17 bases between. From germline, CDR1 is SQVTM and CDR2 ANQGSEA. The CDR3 bases are TGCAGCGCCGGAACGGCCGTGCAGGAGCAGTACTTC. It translates to CSAGTAVQEQYF.

This CDR3 is CASSPGSWVRNSPLHF. The CDR3 DNA reads as TGTGCCAGTAGCCCTGGGTCGTGGGTTAGGAATTCACCCCTCCACTTT. The V gene is TRBV19, the J gene TRBJ1-6; no reliable D call. Germline V CDR1 and CDR2: LNHDA, SQIVND (reference sequence). CDR3 length: 16 residues. Deletions cut 6 bases from V and 7 bases from J, with 19 bases between.